Presented here are 20 T cell receptor beta chains from one specimen sequenced in a study of shared clonotypes between healthy human individuals. Repertoires were generated with immunoSEQ multiplex PCR, while TCRdb's copy carries only in-frame clones and drops some. The repertoire holds some 580,000 clones, 95% to 98% seen once, with roughly 0.055% in the top ten. Input material: naive CD4+ T cells sorted from blood. Regarding subset: CD45RA+ positively selected. Source of these receptors: a woman aged 25-40 years in good health.

V and J are TRBV6-4 and TRBJ2-1; 7 positions agree with TRBD1. The CDR3 runs to 14 residues. V lost 7 bases and J lost 0; bases outside the gene matches: 3. The germline V gene encodes CDR1 MRHNA and CDR2 SNTAGT. The CDR3, as DNA: TGTGCCAGCACCGAGGGGGCCTCCTACAATGAGCAGTTCTTC. Translation gives CASTEGASYNEQFF.

The chain recombines TRBV28 with TRBJ2-7, with D hard to call. The V and J ends lost 3 bases and 2 bases respectively, with 17 bases between them. Germline CDR1 reads MDHEN; CDR2 reads SYDVKM. The CDR3 sequence is 16 residues long. This CDR3 is CASSFPAGPGTYEQYF. DNA of the CDR3: TGTGCCAGCAGTTTCCCCGCCGGTCCAGGTACCTACGAGCAGTACTTC.

The V and J genes are TRBV2 and TRBJ1-4; TRBD1 might be the D (5 bases). The CDR3 consists of 15 residues. CDR1 is SNHLY, CDR2 FYNNEI, per germline. V was trimmed by 7 bases and J by 4 bases, leaving 16 bases between them. The CDR3 spells CASIGNGGGNEKLFF. The CDR3 nucleotides read TGTGCCAGCATAGGAAACGGGGGGGGTAATGAAAAACTGTTTTTT. Variable domain in full (rest from reference TRBV2 and TRBJ1-4): EPEVTQTPSHQVTQMGQEVILRCVPISNHLYFYWYRQILGQKVEFLVSFYNNEISEKSEIFDDQFSVERPDGSNFTLKIRSTKLEDSAMYFCASIGNGGGNEKLFFGSGTQLSVL.

Worth noting for this clone: Distinct nucleotide sequences in the sample also encode this CDR3. CDR3 nucleotides: TGCGCCAGCAGCTTTGGACAGCTCCAAGAGACCCAGTACTTC. As protein: CASSFGQLQETQYF. This chain joins TRBV5-1 and TRBJ2-5; a possible D gene is TRBD1 (6 bases). Germline loops: CDR1 SGHRS, CDR2 YFSETQ. Between the trimmed V and J ends, which lost 2 bases and 1 base, there was a span of 9 bases. This CDR3 has 14 residues. Looking up the rest from reference TRBV5-1 and TRBJ2-5 gives the full variable domain: KAGVTQTPRYLIKTRGQQVTLSCSPISGHRSVSWYQQTPGQGLQFLFEYFSETQRNKGNFPGRFSGRQFSNSRSEMNVSTLELGDSALYLCASSFGQLQETQYFGPGTRLLVL.

This clone was seen a single time. The chain couples TRBV27 to TRBJ2-7; 12 bases line up with TRBD2. The germline CDR1 and CDR2 sequences are MNHEY and SMNVEV (reference sequence). The trim removed 4 bases at V and 4 bases at J, leaving 5 bases unmatched. This CDR3 region has 15 residues. The CDR3 is CASSSSGRAGYEQYF. CDR3 DNA: TGTGCCAGCAGTTCTAGCGGGAGGGCCGGGTACGAGCAGTACTTC.

The chain has TRBV27 and TRBJ1-5; TRBD1 matches at 9 bases. V was clipped by 3 bases and J by 6 bases; unmatched bases: 6. The CDR3 sequence is 15 residues long. Germline CDR1 is MNHEY and CDR2 is SMNVEV (reference sequence). The CDR3 DNA sequence: TGTGCCAGCAGTTTGTCGGACAGGGGCAGTCAGCCCCAGCATTTT. This encodes CASSLSDRGSQPQHF.

This clone was picked up one time. J is TRBJ2-5 and V is TRBV4-1; maybe TRBD1 (6 bases). There are 15 residues in the CDR3. Trimming left V 0 bases short and J 4 bases short, with 12 bases between. Germline V gene sequence: CDR1 MGHRA, CDR2 YSYEKL. In DNA, the CDR3 is TGCGCCAGCAGCCAAGAGACAGGCGTTCGAGAGACCCAGTACTTC. It yields the protein CASSQETGVRETQYF.

This clone was recorded once. The rearrangement joins TRBV19 to TRBJ1-1; perhaps TRBD1 as D (5 bases). V was pared by 7 bases and J by 0 bases, with 9 bases between. The CDR3 sequence is 13 residues long. The germline CDR1 and CDR2 sequences are LNHDA and SQIVND (reference sequence). The CDR3 reads CASNRGLNTEAFF. CDR3 DNA: TGTGCCAGTAACCGGGGACTGAACACTGAAGCTTTCTTT.

The chain has TRBV28 and TRBJ2-5, with D possibly matching TRBD1 (6 bases). The end of the DNA is better explained by TRBJ2-7, so the J call may be wrong. The CDR3 spans 13 residues. From germline, CDR1 is MDHEN and CDR2 SYDVKM. The CDR3 spells CASSSGQSYEQYF. CDR3 DNA sequence: TGTGCCAGCAGTTCCGGACAGTCCTACGAGCAGTACTTC.

This chain connects TRBV19 to TRBJ2-1; the match to TRBD2 covers 15 bases. The ends lost 9 bases at V and 2 bases at J; junction bases unmatched: 2. The CDR3 has 15 amino acids. Germline-derived CDR1 and CDR2 are LNHDA and SQIVND (reference sequence). CDR3 bases: TGTGCCAGCCGGACTAGCGGGAGGGCCTACAATGAGCAGTTCTTC. It encodes CASRTSGRAYNEQFF. The variable domain in full, completed from reference TRBV19 and TRBJ2-1, reads DGGITQSPKYLFRKEGQNVTLSCEQNLNHDAMYWYRQDPGQGLRLIYYSQIVNDFQKGDIAEGYSVSREKKESFPLTVTSAQKNPTAFYLCASRTSGRAYNEQFFGPGTRLTVL.

This chain links TRBV27 with TRBJ2-7; 7 bases match TRBD1. The CDR3 is 14 amino acids. The germline CDR1 and CDR2 sequences are MNHEY and SMNVEV (reference sequence). J was trimmed by 3 bases and V by 5 bases; bases with no gene match: 7. CDR3 in amino acids: CASSPRQGYYEQYF. The DNA of the CDR3 is TGTGCCAGCAGTCCGAGACAGGGCTACTACGAGCAGTACTTC.

The V gene is TRBV28, the J gene TRBJ2-1, with 7 nucleotides matching TRBD2. CDR3 size: 17 residues. After removal of 3 bases from V and 2 bases from J, the junction contained 10 bases not matched to a gene. Germline CDR1 MDHEN, CDR2 SYDVKM. CDR3 sequence: CASSLPGLAETYNEQFF. CDR3 nucleotide sequence: TGTGCCAGCAGTTTGCCCGGGCTAGCGGAAACCTACAATGAGCAGTTCTTC.

The chain is built from TRBV4-1 and TRBJ2-6, with D unresolved. Trimming removed 1 base at V and 0 bases at J, with 13 bases between. Germline values: CDR1 MGHRA, CDR2 YSYEKL. The CDR3 has 18 amino acids. In DNA, the CDR3 is TGCGCCAGCAGCCAAGGGTTTCCCAGACACTCTGGGGCCAACGTCCTGACTTTC. This gives the protein CASSQGFPRHSGANVLTF.

V usage is TRBV5-4 and J usage is TRBJ2-5; D is unresolved. The CDR3 is made up of 12 amino acids. Between the trimmed V and J ends, which lost 0 bases and 3 bases, there was a span of 3 bases. Germline V gene data show CDR1 as SGHNT and CDR2 as YYREEE (reference sequence). The DNA of the CDR3 is TGTGCCAGCAGCTTGGATAAAGAGACCCAGTACTTC. It specifies CASSLDKETQYF.

This chain connects TRBV11-2 to TRBJ2-1; 12 bases match TRBD2. V lost 6 bases to trimming and J lost 7 bases; unmatched junction nucleotides: 13. Germline lookup yields CDR1 SGHAT and CDR2 FQNNGV. The CDR3 loop spans 17 amino acids. In DNA, the CDR3 is TGTGCCAGCAGGTTTCTCTATGGACTAGCGGGATCAAATGAGCAGTTCTTC. Encoded protein: CASRFLYGLAGSNEQFF.

J is TRBJ2-5 and V is TRBV7-8; TRBD2 matches 8 bases. Judging by the DNA end, TRBJ2-7 fits better; the J call may be wrong. Per the germline V gene, CDR1 is SGHVS and CDR2 is FQNEAQ. The CDR3 length is 16 residues. CDR3 bases: TGTGCCAGCAGCCCCTCGGGGGGGCTGAGCTCCTACGAGCAGTACTTC. Its protein is CASSPSGGLSSYEQYF.

J is TRBJ2-2 and V is TRBV7-9; 11 nucleotides agree with TRBD2. V gave up 5 bases and J gave up 2 bases; unmatched junction bases: 4. This CDR3 has 16 residues. Germline V gene lookup returns CDR1 SEHNR and CDR2 FQNEAQ (reference sequence). CDR3 nucleotides: TGTGCCAGCAGCCCGCGACTAGCGGGAAACACCGGGGAGCTGTTTTTT. Translating gives CASSPRLAGNTGELFF.

This rearrangement joins TRBV5-1 to TRBJ2-1, with TRBD2 matching over 9 bases. J was trimmed by 5 bases and V by 0 bases; bases with no gene match: 9. The CDR3 spans 17 residues. Germline V lookup: CDR1 SGHRS, CDR2 YFSETQ. The CDR3 protein is CASSLANLAGWNNEQFF. CDR3 bases: TGCGCCAGCAGCTTGGCCAATCTAGCGGGATGGAACAATGAGCAGTTCTTC.

This chain joins TRBV5-1 and TRBJ2-4, with 7 bases matching TRBD1. In germline, CDR1 is SGHRS, CDR2 YFSETQ. Trimming removed 2 bases from V and 0 bases from J; junction bases left unmatched: 11. The length of the CDR3 is 18 residues. The CDR3 region has the DNA TGCGCCAGCAGCTTCTCCGGGACAGACCTCTTAGCCAAAAACATTCAGTACTTC. Amino acids: CASSFSGTDLLAKNIQYF.

The V call is TRBV2, the J call TRBJ2-7; 9 bases line up with TRBD1. In germline, CDR1 is SNHLY, CDR2 FYNNEI. The V segment lost 6 bases and the J segment 6 bases; nucleotides outside the gene matches: 15. The CDR3 runs to 16 residues. DNA of the CDR3: TGTGCCAGCAGCCCTTACCGGGACAGGGTTTCGCCCGAGCAGTACTTC. Its translation: CASSPYRDRVSPEQYF.